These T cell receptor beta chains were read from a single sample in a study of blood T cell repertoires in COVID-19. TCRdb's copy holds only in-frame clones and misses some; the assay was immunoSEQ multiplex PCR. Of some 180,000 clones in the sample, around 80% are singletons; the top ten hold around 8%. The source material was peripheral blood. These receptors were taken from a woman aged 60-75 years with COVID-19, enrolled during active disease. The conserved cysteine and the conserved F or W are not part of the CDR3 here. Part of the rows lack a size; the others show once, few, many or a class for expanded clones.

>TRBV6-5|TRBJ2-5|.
ASSYGQPLETQY
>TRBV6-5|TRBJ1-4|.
ASTPLLTNEKLF
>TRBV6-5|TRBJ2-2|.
ASGQGVLTGELF
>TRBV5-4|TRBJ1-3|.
ASSLAGGGNTIY
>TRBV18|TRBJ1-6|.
ASSPPRQGESPLH
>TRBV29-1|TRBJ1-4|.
SVVRGLSGEKLF
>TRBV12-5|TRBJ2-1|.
ASGLPGVESEQF
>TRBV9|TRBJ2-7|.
ASSVESGSTYEQY
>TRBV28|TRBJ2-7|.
ASSHRGKSYEQY
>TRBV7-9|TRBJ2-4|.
ASSHPTGLAKNIQY
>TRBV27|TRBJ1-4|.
ASSPGRGSEKLF
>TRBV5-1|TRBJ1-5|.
ASSFGDKDQPQH
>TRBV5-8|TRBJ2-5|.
ASSLKAQGRETQY
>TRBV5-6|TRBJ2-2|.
ASSPGLAGVTGELF
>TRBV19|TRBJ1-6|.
ASSAGGDSYNSPLH
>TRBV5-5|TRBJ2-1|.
ASSSGTSGTSYNEQF
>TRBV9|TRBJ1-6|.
ASSVREGNSPLH
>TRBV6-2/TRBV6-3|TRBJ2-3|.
ASSYGAGTSTDTQY
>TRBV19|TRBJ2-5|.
ASSIVKGAEETQY
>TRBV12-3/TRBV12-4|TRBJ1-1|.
ASGGPAEAF
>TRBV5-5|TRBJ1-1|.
ASSLAAASNTEAF
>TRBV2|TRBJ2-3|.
ASSRESTDTQY
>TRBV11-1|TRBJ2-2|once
ASSLDSFYTGELF
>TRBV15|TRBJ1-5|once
ATSLATLSNQPQH
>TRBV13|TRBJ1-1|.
ASSLRRKTEAF
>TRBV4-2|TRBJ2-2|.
ASSKGNSNTGELF
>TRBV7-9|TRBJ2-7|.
ASRSTGHPSYEQY
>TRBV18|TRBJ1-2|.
ASSPGTNYGYT
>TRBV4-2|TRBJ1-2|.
ASSQGEAGIYGYT
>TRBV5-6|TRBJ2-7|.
ASSLMEQVYEQY
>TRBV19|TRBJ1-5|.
ASSYLATLGMQPQH
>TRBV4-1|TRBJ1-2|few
ASSLGTPNYGYT
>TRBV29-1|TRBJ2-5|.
SSRDRVKETQY
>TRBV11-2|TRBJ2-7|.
ASSLNPSGNAYEQY
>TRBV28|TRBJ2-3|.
ASSRTSGRPSTDTQY
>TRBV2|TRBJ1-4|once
ASSRGGSNEKLF
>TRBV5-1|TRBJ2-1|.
ASSLEAELYNEQF
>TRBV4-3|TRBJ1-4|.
ASSQDRSQGRALPRKLF
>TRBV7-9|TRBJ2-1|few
ASSPRLAGDWNEQF
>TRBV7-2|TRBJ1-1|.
ASSLSLGQEAF
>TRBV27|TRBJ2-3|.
ASNRGNLAGYTDTQY
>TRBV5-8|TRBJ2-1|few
ASSLTSGRYNEQF
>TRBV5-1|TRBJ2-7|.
ASSLGGSGYYEQY
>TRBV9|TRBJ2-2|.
ASSVSTNTGELF
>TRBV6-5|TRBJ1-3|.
ASSYSGTVGGNTIY
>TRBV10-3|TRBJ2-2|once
AIRAGGNTGELF
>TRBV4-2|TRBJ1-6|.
ASSPRSDSPLH
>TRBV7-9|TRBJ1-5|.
ASSLGQGGTNQPQH
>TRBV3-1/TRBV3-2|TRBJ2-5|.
ASSHLAGGPETQY
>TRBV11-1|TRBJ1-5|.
ASSLDRDQPQH
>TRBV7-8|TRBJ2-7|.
ASSSREGRDYEQY
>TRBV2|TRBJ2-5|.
ASGTGGRVESETQY
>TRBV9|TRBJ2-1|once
ASSARVDSDEQF
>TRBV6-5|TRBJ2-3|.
ASSSTLAGAEGTQY